This TCR beta chain derives from a study of blood T cell repertoires in COVID-19. Study at large: The study drew acute and convalescent COVID-19 samples from the United States, Italy and Spain. Nucleic acid was either cDNA or gDNA, and it came from T cells, B-cell-depleted T cells, or PBMCs.

In the study's own analysis: Nucleated cell counts were estimated from reference gene primer amplification. Repertoires were generated with immunoSEQ multiplex PCR, while TCRdb's copy carries only in-frame clones and drops some. D and trimming were read from the DNA, whereas the V and J calls and clone size are those reported in that table. The table has 95,000 to 130,000 clones, 90% seen once. Germline CDR1 reads MNHNS; CDR2 reads SASEGT. This CDR3 contains 14 residues. The V end lost 1 base, the J end lost 5 bases, and 11 bases lay between the germline ends. This TCR was recovered from a human donor with active COVID-19. The donor label of this sample is uncertain. Specimen: peripheral blood. This rearrangement joins TRBV6-1 to TRBJ2-5; D may be TRBD2 (5 bases). CDR3 nucleotide sequence: TGTGCCAGCAGTGAAGATCGGGGTATGGAGACCCAGTACTTC. It encodes CASSEDRGMETQYF.